This TCR beta chain was sequenced for a study of cytomegalovirus exposure and HLA in healthy donors (TCRdb year 2017). Context from the whole study: An earlier analysis of roughly 630 of the donors reported approximately 290 Gb of sequence data and roughly 100 million unique TCR beta sequences from some 180 million T cells. An early release covering roughly 640 HLA-typed donors comprised approximately 300 gigabases of sequencing data and tens of millions of unique TCR sequences. Of the 300 to 400 genotyped donors, about 80% fell in the genetic ancestry cluster associated with self-reported Caucasian donors. The study was designed to test whether signatures of past pathogen exposure could be identified by cataloging public T cell receptors. The T cell repertoires of 700 or so subjects were profiled by immunosequencing and related to cytomegalovirus serostatus. Along with the 666-subject first cohort, a separate validation cohort of 120 different subjects was used. The study combined high-throughput TCR immunosequencing, statistical association of individual TCRs with disease status, and machine learning to predict cytomegalovirus infection status. A later analysis re-examined previously published TCR beta repertoires from 600 to 700 donors and added high-resolution HLA genotyping to investigate patterns of TCR occurrence. Rather than drawing on any new phenotypic data, the later analysis identified candidate immune exposures from TCR beta sequences and the way those sequences occurred across donors. In an earlier analysis of 500 to 650 of the donors, high-throughput TCR beta sequencing was used to judge whether each TCR beta V gene segment behaved as functional or pseudogenic. Donor age, sex, ethnicity and CMV serostatus were compiled alongside the repertoire data. A later genetic analysis used genome-wide SNP genotypes for 398 of the 666 donors, treating that subset as a discovery cohort. All discovery cohort repertoires had been generated on a single sequencing platform. Both class I and class II loci were covered by HLA typing, at four-digit resolution. The number of donors typed differed by locus, with 629-630 for A, B, C, DRB1 and DQB1, roughly 520 for DQA1, 600 to 610 for DPA1, and around 460 for DPB1. About five DR-DQ haplotypes were handled as single units for association and clustering, since linkage in the cohort was strong. Among roughly 370 genotyped donors of the cohort, an average of approximately 240,000 unique TCR beta nucleotide sequences were sequenced per donor, around a sixth of them non-productive.

Study-level results and caveats: Specific HLA alleles were associated with over 15,000 TCR beta sequences at a false discovery rate of 0.05 in a later analysis. The cohort was sequenced for TCR beta chains only, and without alpha or paired-chain data the features that could be detected were limited. The study gave a list of about 150 TCR beta chains associated with cytomegalovirus. The sequencing pipeline was judged likely to have produced a cluster of highly shared sequence variants as a technical artifact. CMV serostatus was the only immune exposure information available for the cohort. According to a later genetic analysis, donors in an Asian-associated ancestry cluster had fewer N-insertions in productive TCRs than the roughly 700-donor mean. Linkage disequilibrium might explain the correlated functional status among segregating V segments, but an unknown experimental factor could not be ruled out. The authors suggested that the approach could potentially be extended to other disease states and immunological phenotypes. The classifier was reported to diagnose cytomegalovirus status with high specificity and sensitivity in both the original cohort and the validation cohort. A later genetic analysis associated a missense DCLRE1C variant with V-gene and J-gene trimming of TCR beta chains, and an independent cohort replicated the association. HLA typing was unavailable for some donors at each locus, so association tests used only the typed subset. Because the 87-base-pair reads could not distinguish some IMGT-functional V segments, including TRBV6-2 and TRBV6-3, those segments were excluded. In a later analysis, the rate of TCR association differed among HLA loci, with DRB1 alleles having the most associated TCRs and HLA-C alleles having the fewest. In vitro tests confirmed that a few of the cytomegalovirus-associated TCR beta chains recognize cytomegalovirus antigens. Several of the top co-occurrence clusters appeared to be linked to parvovirus B19, influenza, CMV and Epstein-Barr virus, according to a later analysis. Strong co-occurrence of HLA alleles, especially DR and DQ, made assigning TCR associations to individual alleles difficult. Most TCR sequences were observed very rarely across donors, whereas some public TCRs were present in many individuals. Broadly in line with IMGT annotations, most TCR beta V segments showed up in productive rearrangements about 90% or about 30% of the time in an earlier analysis of some 590 of the donors. A later analysis found that HLA-associated TCR beta chains were more clonally expanded and had lower generation probabilities than equally common non-associated chains. The earlier analysis of some 540 of the donors excluded approximately 17 rarely observed V segments, including chromosome 9 orphons, because counts were too low. Roughly uniform sequencing depth across donors was assumed in presence/absence analyses, although this assumption may not hold. A later analysis found that most CMV-associated TCR beta chains appeared HLA-restricted, with HLA associations seemingly driven largely by CMV exposure. A further reported finding was that TCR beta sequences accurately predicted the HLA-A and HLA-B alleles for most subjects in the first cohort.

This clone was seen once. The antigen this receptor binds is unknown. The sample holds no much larger clone one base away, and base qualities are not on file. Library prep was done by the immunoSEQ multiplex PCR assay. A mixture of 60 forward primers for TCR Vbeta segments and 13 reverse primers for TCR Jbeta segments was used in the multiplex PCR. A multiplex PCR assay on genomic DNA amplified the CDR3 region of rearranged TCR beta genes. On the Illumina HiSeq System, the amplified TCR beta libraries were sequenced as 87-base-pair reads. The authors processed their data as follows. A later analysis counted around 72 million unique TCR beta chains across the 700 or so repertoires, and roughly 10 million of these chains were shared by at least two donors. To remove PCR and sequencing errors, raw reads were error-corrected and collapsed into unique sequences using a nearest-neighbor algorithm that merged closely related sequences. To assign V, D and J gene segments, CDR3 sequences were aligned to IMGT reference sequences. For a sequence to be retained, a match of at least six nucleotides to both a V gene segment and a J gene segment was required. A rearrangement was called productive if the CDR3 had no stop codons and remained in frame with V and J, and every other rearrangement was called non-productive. CDR3 was defined according to IMGT convention as the region running from the second conserved V-encoded cysteine to the conserved J-encoded phenylalanine. The earlier analysis of about 640 of the donors excluded any sequence lacking an unambiguous match to a single V gene segment. An earlier analysis of several hundred of the donors called V segments functional above 56.7% productive rearrangements and segregating when the between-donor standard deviation exceeded 5%. A statistical classification framework was built for diagnosing cytomegalovirus status from the catalog of TCR beta chain sequences. In a later analysis, V and J genes were assigned by comparing TCR nucleotide sequences against IMGT/GENE-DB human TR gene sequences. Using the TCRdist pipeline, a later analysis assigned CDR3 sequences along with most-parsimonious VDJ recombination scenarios. In a later analysis, each TCR beta chain was defined by its CDR3 amino acid sequence together with its V-gene family, and reads without a unique V-gene family were excluded. To address suspected cross-contamination and a sequencing artifact, a later analysis removed 592 highly shared, low-generation-probability nucleotide sequences. In a later analysis, a clonal expansion index was calculated for each public chain from normalized within-repertoire ranks of inferred template counts. In a later analysis, generation probabilities were computed with a VDJ recombination model fitted to out-of-frame rearrangements, and the resulting probabilities were checked against IGoR. In a later analysis, TCR-TCR, TCR-HLA and TCR-CMV co-occurrence was scored with hypergeometric tests, and a repertoire-size bias correction was applied to TCR pairs. To estimate false discovery rates, a later analysis permuted the HLA or CMV assignments 20 times. In a later analysis, co-occurring TCRs were grouped with DBSCAN, and TCRdist sequence similarity was added when clustering was performed within HLA-allele-positive subsets. For co-occurrence clustering, repertoires with fewer than 30,000 or more than 120,000 public chains were excluded, along with four or five repertoires with anomalous nucleotide sharing. TCRdb's version of the immuneACCESS table is confined to in-frame rearrangements and falls short of the full clone set. An unresolved V gene accounts for under half of the shortfall where checked; the remainder is of unknown origin. V and J calls and clone size are copied from that table; D and trimming were computed from the DNA. This sample gives 190,000 or so clones in total; less than 85% of them show up just once. The top ten constitute 0.65% of the sample.

In total, over 600 healthy bone marrow donors made up the cohort. All cohort members were sampled while nominally healthy, although unrecorded immune exposures were likely present. The donor was CMV seronegative and was included in the group of approximately 350 seronegative cohort members. Every donor gave a peripheral blood sample, and the peripheral blood mononuclear cells from that sample were used for TCR beta sequencing. Genomic DNA extraction from the blood cell samples was performed with the Qiagen DNeasy Blood Extraction Kit. The trim is 9 bases for V and 1 base for J, with a gap of 15 bases between the germline ends. The germline V gene gives CDR1 as SGHVS and CDR2 as FNYEAQ. From cysteine to phenylalanine, the CDR3 is 15 amino acids long. Kept here is only the CDR3 DNA, which spans 45 bases and is read in frame from base 1.

The sequence derives from a boy aged 5 to 17 in good health and CMV-seronegative. Recombination joined TRBV7-6 with TRBJ1-4; the D gene assignment is ambiguous. Sequencing was carried out using PBMCs. The CDR3 has the sequence CASGSRGETNEKLFF. The DNA sequence is given as TGTGCCAGTGGATCCCGGGGTGAAACTAATGAAAAACTGTTTTTT. The CDR3 plus the reference TRBV7-6 and TRBJ1-4 genes for the other parts give the full variable domain: GAGVSQSPRYKVTKRGQDVALRCDPISGHVSLYWYRQALGQGPEFLTYFNYEAQQDKSGLPNDRFSAERPEGSISTLTIQRTEQRDSAMYRCASGSRGETNEKLFFGSGTQLSVL.